Below, one TCR beta chain is given with its context. Germline V CDR1 and CDR2: SGHRS, YFSETQ. This CDR3 is 15 amino acids long. The ends lost 3 bases at V and 6 bases at J; junction bases unmatched: 8. The method was immunoSEQ multiplex PCR; TCRdb's version includes in-frame clones alone and lacks a portion of them. The data show 200,000 to 250,000 clones, 80% to 90% seen once. The sample belongs to a study of blood T cell repertoires in COVID-19. Participant ages covered about 18 to 100 years across around 22 US areas. Cohorts were assigned according to the clinical history that participants reported.

The chain joins TRBV5-1 to TRBJ2-3; 9 nucleotides line up with TRBD2. The sample was PBMCs or T cells enriched from blood (not recorded which). The TCR was taken from a woman aged 25 to 39 who had been exposed to COVID-19. The CDR3 spells CASSSSGGLVDTQYF. CDR3 nucleotide sequence: TGCGCCAGCAGCTCGAGCGGGGGGCTCGTGGATACGCAGTATTTT.